This T cell receptor beta chain originates from a study of Ad26.COV2.S vaccination and SARS-CoV-2 variants. For the study at large: As a participant in COV1001, the donor was in the Ad26.COV2.S trial arm.

Regarding this clone: Other DNA sequences within the sample encode an identical CDR3.

The treatment: approximately 18 received Ad26.COV2.S at low or high dose, single or two shots; 5 received placebo; per-sample allocation not given. The samples were gathered on day 63 after the first injection of vaccine or placebo. Boston supplied an adult donor aged 18-55 years. The CDR3 is 14 amino acids. The V gene lost 1 base and the J gene lost 0 bases, with 7 bases spanning the gap. Germline CDR1 and CDR2: KGHSH and LQKENI. Sequenced by immunoSEQ multiplex PCR; TCRdb stores in-frame clones only, minus some. This sample has 360,000 or so clones, with around nine tenths found just once. The gene calls are TRBV18 and TRBJ2-7, with D perhaps TRBD2 (6 bases). The clonotype was recovered from a person aged 18-65 years who received the Ad26.COV2.S COVID-19 vaccine or a placebo. The specimen comprised peripheral blood, sampled in a trial of Ad26.COV2.S vaccine versus placebo. The CDR3 sequence: CASSPLGSSYEQYF. CDR3 in DNA: TGTGCCAGCTCACCACTCGGGAGCTCCTACGAGCAGTACTTC.